This entry is about one TCR beta chain. As yet, its antigen is unknown. With V trimmed by 3 bases and J by 3 bases, 6 bases remained unmatched. This CDR3 has 14 amino acids. The germline V gene has CDR1 SGHRS and CDR2 YFSETQ. This sample is drawn from a study of shared clonotypes between healthy human individuals. Whole-study findings and limits: Clonotype sharing among donors likely depends on sequencing depth. Generation of non-shared clonotypes was less probable than generation of clonotypes shared by all four donors. Around 4.9% of naive CD4 clonotypes were shared across four donors. Blood was the only sampled material, and tissue repertoires likely differ.

CD8 cells regarded as naive lacked CD45RO, were positively chosen for CCR7, and omitted terminally differentiated effector memory CD45RA+ cells. Profiled with immunoSEQ multiplex PCR; TCRdb holds only in-frame clones, not every one. The sample shows millions of clones, 85% to 95% of them seen only once. The J gene is TRBJ2-7, the V gene TRBV5-1; 7 nucleotides align to TRBD2. Sequenced material: naive CD8+ T cells sorted from blood. The origin of this receptor is a young man in good health. The CDR3 bases are TGCGCCAGCAGCTCTAGCGGAGGAGACTACGAGCAGTACTTC. It is translated as CASSSSGGDYEQYF.